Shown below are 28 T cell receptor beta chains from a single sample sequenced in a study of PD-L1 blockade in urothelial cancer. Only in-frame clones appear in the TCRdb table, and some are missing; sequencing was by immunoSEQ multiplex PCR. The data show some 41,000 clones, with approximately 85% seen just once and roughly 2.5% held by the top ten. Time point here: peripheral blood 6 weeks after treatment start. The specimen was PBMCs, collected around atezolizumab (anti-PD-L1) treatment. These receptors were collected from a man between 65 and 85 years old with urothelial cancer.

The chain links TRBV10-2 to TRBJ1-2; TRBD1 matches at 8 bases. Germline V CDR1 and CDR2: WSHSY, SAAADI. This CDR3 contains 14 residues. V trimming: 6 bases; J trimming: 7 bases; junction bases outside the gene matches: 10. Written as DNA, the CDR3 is TGCGCCAGCAGATGGGGCAGGGGGCTTGGTGGCTACACCTTC. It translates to CASRWGRGLGGYTF.

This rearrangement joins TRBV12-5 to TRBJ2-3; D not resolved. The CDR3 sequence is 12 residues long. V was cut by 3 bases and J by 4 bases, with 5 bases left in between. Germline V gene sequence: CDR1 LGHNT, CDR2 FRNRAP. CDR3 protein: CASGFVPDTQYF. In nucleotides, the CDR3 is TGTGCTAGTGGTTTCGTTCCAGATACGCAGTATTTT. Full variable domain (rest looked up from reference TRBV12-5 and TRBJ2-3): DARVTQTPRHKVTEMGQEVTMRCQPILGHNTVFWYRQTMMQGLELLAYFRNRAPLDDSGMPKDRFSAEMPDATLATLKIQPSEPRDSAVYFCASGFVPDTQYFGPGTRLTVL.

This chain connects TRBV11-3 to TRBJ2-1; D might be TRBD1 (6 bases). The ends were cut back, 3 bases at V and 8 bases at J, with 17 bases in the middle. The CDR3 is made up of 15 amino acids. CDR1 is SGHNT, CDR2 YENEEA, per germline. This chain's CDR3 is CASSLGADSGDEQFF. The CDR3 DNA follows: TGTGCCAGCAGCTTGGGAGCGGACTCAGGGGATGAGCAGTTCTTC.

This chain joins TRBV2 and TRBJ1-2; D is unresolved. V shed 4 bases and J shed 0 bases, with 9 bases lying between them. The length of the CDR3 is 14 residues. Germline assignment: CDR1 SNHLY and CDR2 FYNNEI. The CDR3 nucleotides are TGTGCCAGCAGTGTAGAGAGGACTAACTATGGCTACACCTTC. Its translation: CASSVERTNYGYTF.

The chain's CDR3 is CASSDRGGGLGGYTF. DNA for the CDR3: TGCGCCAGCAGCGACAGGGGCGGAGGCCTTGGTGGCTACACCTTC. The V gene is TRBV5-1, the J gene TRBJ1-2, with TRBD1 identical over 8 bases. CDR3 size: 15 residues. Germline V gene data show CDR1 as SGHRS and CDR2 as YFSETQ. V shed 4 bases, J shed 7 bases, and the junction held 12 bases outside the gene matches.

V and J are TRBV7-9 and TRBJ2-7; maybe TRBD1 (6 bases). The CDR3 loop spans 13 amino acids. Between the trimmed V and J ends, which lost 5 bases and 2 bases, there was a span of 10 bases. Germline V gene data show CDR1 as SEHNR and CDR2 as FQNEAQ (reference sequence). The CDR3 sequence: CASSTGTPYEQYF. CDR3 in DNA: TGTGCCAGCAGCACCGGGACACCCTACGAGCAGTACTTC.

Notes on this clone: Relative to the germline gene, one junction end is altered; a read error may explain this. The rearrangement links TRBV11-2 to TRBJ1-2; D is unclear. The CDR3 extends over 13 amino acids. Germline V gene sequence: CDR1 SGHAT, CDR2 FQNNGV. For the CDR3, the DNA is TGTGCCAGCAGCCCTGACCAGGACTACGGCTACACCTTC. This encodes CASSPDQDYGYTF.

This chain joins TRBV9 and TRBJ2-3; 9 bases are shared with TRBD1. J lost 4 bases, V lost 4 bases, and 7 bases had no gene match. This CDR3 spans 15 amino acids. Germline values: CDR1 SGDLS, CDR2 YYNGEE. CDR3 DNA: TGTGCCAGCAGCTCAAGACAGGGGGGTTCAGATACGCAGTATTTT. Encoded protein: CASSSRQGGSDTQYF. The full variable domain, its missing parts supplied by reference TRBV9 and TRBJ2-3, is DSGVTQTPKHLITATGQRVTLRCSPRSGDLSVYWYQQSLDQGLQFLIQYYNGEERAKGNILERFSAQQFPDLHSELNLSSLELGDSALYFCASSSRQGGSDTQYFGPGTRLTVL.

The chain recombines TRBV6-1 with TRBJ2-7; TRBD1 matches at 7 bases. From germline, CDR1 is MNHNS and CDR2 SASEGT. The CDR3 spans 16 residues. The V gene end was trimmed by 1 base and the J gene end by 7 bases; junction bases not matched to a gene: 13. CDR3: CASSEDPGQIPGEQYF. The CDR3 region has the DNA TGTGCCAGCAGTGAAGATCCGGGACAGATCCCTGGTGAGCAGTACTTC.

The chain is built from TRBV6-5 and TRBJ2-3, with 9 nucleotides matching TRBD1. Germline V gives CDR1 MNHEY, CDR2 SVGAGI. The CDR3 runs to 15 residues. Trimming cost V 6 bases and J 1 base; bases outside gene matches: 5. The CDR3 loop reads CASSPDRGGTDTQYF. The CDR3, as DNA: TGTGCCAGCAGCCCGGACAGGGGCGGCACAGATACGCAGTATTTT.

The CDR3 sequence is CASSPSPGELFF. For the CDR3, the DNA is TGTGCCAGCAGTCCCTCCCCCGGGGAGCTGTTTTTT. The chain carries TRBV6-6 and TRBJ2-2; no clear D. Trimming cost V 5 bases and J 6 bases, with 7 bases left between them. The CDR3 loop spans 12 amino acids. Germline V gene data show CDR1 as MNHNY and CDR2 as SVGAGI (reference sequence).

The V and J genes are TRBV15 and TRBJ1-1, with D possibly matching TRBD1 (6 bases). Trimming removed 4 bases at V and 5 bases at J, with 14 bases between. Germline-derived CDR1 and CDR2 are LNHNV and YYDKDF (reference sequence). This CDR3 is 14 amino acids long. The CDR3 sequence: CATSKRDIGTEAFF. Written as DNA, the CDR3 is TGTGCCACCAGCAAGCGGGACATCGGGACTGAAGCTTTCTTT.

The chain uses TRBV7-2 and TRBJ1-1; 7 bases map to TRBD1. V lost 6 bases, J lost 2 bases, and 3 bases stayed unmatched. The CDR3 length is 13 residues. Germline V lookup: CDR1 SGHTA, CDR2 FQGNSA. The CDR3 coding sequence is TGTGCCAGCAGAAGGGGGCCTAACACTGAAGCTTTCTTT. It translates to CASRRGPNTEAFF.

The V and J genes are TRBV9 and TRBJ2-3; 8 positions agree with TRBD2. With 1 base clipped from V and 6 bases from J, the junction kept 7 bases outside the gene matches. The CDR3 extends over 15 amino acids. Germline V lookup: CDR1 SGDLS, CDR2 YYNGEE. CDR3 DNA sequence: TGTGCCAGCAGCGTAACGGGAGGGCTTGTTGATACGCAGTATTTT. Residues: CASSVTGGLVDTQYF.

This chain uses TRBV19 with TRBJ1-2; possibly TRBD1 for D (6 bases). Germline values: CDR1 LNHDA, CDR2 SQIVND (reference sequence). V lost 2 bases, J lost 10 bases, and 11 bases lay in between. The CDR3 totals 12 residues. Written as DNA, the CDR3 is TGTGCCAGTAGTATACAGGGGAGGGACTACACCTTC. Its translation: CASSIQGRDYTF.

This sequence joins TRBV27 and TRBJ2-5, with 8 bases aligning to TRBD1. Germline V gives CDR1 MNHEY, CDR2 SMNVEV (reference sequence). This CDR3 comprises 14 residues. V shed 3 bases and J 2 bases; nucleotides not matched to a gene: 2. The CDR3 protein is CASSFQGAQETQYF. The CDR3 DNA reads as TGTGCCAGCAGTTTCCAGGGGGCACAAGAGACCCAGTACTTC.

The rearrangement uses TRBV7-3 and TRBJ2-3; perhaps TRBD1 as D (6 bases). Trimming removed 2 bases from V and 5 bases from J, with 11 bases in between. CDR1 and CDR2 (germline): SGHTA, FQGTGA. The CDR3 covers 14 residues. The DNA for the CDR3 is TGTGCCAGCAGCTTAGGCCAGGGGCAAGATACGCAGTATTTT. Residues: CASSLGQGQDTQYF.

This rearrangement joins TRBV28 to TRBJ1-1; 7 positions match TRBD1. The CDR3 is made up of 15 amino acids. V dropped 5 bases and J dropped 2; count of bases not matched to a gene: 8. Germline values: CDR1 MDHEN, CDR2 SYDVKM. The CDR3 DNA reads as TGTGCCAGCAGTACACCGGGGACAGAAAACACTGAAGCTTTCTTT. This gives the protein CASSTPGTENTEAFF.

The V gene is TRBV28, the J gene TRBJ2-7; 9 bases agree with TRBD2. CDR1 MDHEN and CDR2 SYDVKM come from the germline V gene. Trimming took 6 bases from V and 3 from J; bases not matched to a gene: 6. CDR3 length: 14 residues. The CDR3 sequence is CASRASGGLYEQYF. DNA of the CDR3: TGTGCCAGCAGAGCGAGCGGGGGGCTCTACGAGCAGTACTTC.

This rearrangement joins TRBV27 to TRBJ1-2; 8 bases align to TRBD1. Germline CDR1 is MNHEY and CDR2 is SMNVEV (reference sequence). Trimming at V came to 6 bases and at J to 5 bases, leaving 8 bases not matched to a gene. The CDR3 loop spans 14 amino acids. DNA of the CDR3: TGTGCCAGCAGCCTGGGGACAGGACGGTATGGCTACACCTTC. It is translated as CASSLGTGRYGYTF.

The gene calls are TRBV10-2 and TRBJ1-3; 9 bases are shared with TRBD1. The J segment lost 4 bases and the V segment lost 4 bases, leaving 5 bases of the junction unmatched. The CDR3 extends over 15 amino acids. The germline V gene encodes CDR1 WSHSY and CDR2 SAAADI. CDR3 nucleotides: TGCGCCAGCAGTGGAGGGACAGGGAAAGGAAACACCATATATTTT. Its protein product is CASSGGTGKGNTIYF.

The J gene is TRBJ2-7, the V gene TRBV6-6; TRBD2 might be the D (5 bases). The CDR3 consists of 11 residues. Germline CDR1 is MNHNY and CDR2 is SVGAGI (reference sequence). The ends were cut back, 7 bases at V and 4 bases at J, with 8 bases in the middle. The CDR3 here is CASKDLYEQYF. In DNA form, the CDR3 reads TGTGCCAGCAAGGACTTGTACGAGCAGTACTTC.

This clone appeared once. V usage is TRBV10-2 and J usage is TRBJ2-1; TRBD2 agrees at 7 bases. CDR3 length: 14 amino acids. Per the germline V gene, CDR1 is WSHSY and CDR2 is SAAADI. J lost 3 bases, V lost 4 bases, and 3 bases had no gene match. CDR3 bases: TGCGCCAGCAGTGGGGCTAGCGGCTACAATGAGCAGTTCTTC. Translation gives CASSGASGYNEQFF.

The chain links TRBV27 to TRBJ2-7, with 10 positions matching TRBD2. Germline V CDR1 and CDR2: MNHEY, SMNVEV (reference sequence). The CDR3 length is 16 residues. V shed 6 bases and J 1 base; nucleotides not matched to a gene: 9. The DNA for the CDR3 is TGTGCCAGCAGCCGTTCGACTAGCGGGCTATCCTACGAGCAGTACTTC. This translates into CASSRSTSGLSYEQYF.

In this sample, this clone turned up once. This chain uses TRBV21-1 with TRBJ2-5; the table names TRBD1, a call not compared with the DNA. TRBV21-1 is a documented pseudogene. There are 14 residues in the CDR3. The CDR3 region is CASSKVSRGETQYF. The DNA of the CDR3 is TGTGCCAGCAGCAAAGTGAGCAGGGGAGAGACCCAGTACTTC.

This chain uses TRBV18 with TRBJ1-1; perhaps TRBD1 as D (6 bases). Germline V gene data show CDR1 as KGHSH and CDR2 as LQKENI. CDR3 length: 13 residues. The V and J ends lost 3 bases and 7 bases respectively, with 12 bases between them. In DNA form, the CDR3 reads TGTGCCAGCTCACCCCTGGACAGCGGTGAAGCTTTCTTT. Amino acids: CASSPLDSGEAFF.

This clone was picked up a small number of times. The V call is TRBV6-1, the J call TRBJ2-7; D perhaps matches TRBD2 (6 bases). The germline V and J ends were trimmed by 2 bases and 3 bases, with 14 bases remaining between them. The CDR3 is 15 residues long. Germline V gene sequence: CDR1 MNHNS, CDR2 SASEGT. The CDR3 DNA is TGTGCCAGCAGTGAACCGTTTCTAGCGAGCTACGAGCAGTACTTC. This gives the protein CASSEPFLASYEQYF.

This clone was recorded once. The CDR3 DNA reads TGTGCCAGTAGTCTTACAGGGGCCTACGAGCAGTACTTC. It is translated as CASSLTGAYEQYF. The V gene is TRBV19, the J gene TRBJ2-7; 7 bases fit TRBD1. Unmatched junction bases numbered 3, after V lost 5 bases and J lost 2 bases. The CDR3 extends over 13 amino acids. Per the germline V gene, CDR1 is LNHDA and CDR2 is SQIVND (reference sequence).